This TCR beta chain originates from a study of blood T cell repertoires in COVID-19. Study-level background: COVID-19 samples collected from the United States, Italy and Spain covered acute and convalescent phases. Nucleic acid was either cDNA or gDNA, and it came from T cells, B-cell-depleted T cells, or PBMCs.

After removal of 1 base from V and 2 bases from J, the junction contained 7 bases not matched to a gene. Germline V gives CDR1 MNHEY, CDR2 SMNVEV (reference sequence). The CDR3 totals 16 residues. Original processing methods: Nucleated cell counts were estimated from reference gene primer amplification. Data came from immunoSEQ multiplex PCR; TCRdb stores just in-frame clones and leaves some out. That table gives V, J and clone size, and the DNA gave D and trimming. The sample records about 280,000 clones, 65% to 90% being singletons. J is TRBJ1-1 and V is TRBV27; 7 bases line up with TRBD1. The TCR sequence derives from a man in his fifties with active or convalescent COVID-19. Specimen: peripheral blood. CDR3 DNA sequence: TGTGCCAGCAGTTTATATTACAGGGGTCTAAACACTGAAGCTTTCTTT. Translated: CASSLYYRGLNTEAFF.